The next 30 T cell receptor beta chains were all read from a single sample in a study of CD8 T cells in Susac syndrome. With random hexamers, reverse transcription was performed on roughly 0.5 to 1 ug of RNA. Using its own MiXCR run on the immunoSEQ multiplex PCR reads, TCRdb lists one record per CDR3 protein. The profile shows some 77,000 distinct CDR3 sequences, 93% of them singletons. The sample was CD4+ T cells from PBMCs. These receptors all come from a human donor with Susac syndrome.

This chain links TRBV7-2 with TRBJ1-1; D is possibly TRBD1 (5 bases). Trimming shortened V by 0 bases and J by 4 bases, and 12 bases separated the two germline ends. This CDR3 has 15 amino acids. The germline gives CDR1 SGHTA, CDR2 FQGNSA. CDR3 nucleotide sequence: TGTGCCAGCAGCTTAGCGGGGGGAGGTACCACTGAAGCTTTCTTT. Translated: CASSLAGGGTTEAFF.

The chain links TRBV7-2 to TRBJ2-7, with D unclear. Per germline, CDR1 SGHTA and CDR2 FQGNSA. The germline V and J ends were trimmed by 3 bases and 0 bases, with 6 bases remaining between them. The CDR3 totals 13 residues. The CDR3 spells CASSLHVSYEQYF. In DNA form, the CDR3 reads TGTGCCAGCAGCTTGCATGTCTCCTACGAGCAGTACTTC.

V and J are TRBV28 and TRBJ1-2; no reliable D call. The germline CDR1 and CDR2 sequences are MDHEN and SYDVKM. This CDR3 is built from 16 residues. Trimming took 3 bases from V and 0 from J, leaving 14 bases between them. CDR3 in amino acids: CASSLWQAPSNYGYTF. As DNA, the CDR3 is TGTGCCAGCAGTTTGTGGCAGGCACCCTCTAACTATGGCTACACCTTC.

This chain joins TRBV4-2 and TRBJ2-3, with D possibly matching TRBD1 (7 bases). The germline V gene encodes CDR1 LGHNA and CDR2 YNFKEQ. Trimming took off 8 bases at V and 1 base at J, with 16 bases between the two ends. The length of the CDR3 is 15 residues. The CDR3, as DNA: TGTGCCAGCGCTTTAGGAGGGGGCGGCACAGATACGCAGTATTTT. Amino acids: CASALGGGGTDTQYF.

As DNA, the CDR3 is TGTGCCAGCAGCTCCGGACTAACTACCTACCAAGAGACCCAGTACTTC. It codes for CASSSGLTTYQETQYF. This chain uses TRBV5-6 with TRBJ2-5, with a tentative D call TRBD2 (6 bases). This CDR3 comprises 16 residues. V was pared by 3 bases and J by 0 bases, with 15 bases between. CDR1 SGHDT and CDR2 YYEEEE come from the germline V gene.

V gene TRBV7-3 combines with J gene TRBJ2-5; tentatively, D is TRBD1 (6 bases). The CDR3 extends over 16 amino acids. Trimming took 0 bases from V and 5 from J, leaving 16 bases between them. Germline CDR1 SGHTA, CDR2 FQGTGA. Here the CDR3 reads CASSLTGSGAGETQYF. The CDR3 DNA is TGTGCCAGCAGCTTAACAGGGTCAGGGGCGGGCGAGACCCAGTACTTC.

CDR3 sequence (DNA): TGCGCCAGCAGCCCTGGGGGCAGCGGGGGGGCCATAGTTGAGCAGTTCTTC. It encodes CASSPGGSGGAIVEQFF. The V and J genes are TRBV5-1 and TRBJ2-1; 10 bases are a match to TRBD2. V shed 4 bases and J 9 bases; nucleotides not matched to a gene: 16. The germline CDR1 and CDR2 sequences are SGHRS and YFSETQ. The CDR3 sequence is 17 residues long. The variable domain in full, completed from reference TRBV5-1 and TRBJ2-1, reads KAGVTQTPRYLIKTRGQQVTLSCSPISGHRSVSWYQQTPGQGLQFLFEYFSETQRNKGNFPGRFSGRQFSNSRSEMNVSTLELGDSALYLCASSPGGSGGAIVEQFFGPGTRLTVL.

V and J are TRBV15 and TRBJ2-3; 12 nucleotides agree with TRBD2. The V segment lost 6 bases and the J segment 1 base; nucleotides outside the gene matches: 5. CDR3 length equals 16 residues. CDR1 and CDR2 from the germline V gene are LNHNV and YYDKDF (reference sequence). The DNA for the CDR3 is TGTGCCACCAGGGCTAGCGGGGGGGCTGGCACAGATACGCAGTATTTT. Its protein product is CATRASGGAGTDTQYF.

Here the CDR3 reads CASSPGLAGAKDTQYF. For the CDR3, the DNA is TGTGCCAGCTCACCGGGTTTGGCGGGGGCTAAAGATACGCAGTATTTT. The chain has TRBV18 and TRBJ2-3; weak D call: TRBD2 (7 bases). The V end lost 3 bases, the J end lost 5 bases, and 18 bases lay between the germline ends. The CDR3 is 16 residues long. Germline CDR1 is KGHSH and CDR2 is LQKENI.

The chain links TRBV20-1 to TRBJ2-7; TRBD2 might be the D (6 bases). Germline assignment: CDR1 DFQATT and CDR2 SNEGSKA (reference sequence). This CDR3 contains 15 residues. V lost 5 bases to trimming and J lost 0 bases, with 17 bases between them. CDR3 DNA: TGCAGTGCTCCCCGACTAGGTGGGGGCTCCTACGAGCAGTACTTC. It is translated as CSAPRLGGGSYEQYF.

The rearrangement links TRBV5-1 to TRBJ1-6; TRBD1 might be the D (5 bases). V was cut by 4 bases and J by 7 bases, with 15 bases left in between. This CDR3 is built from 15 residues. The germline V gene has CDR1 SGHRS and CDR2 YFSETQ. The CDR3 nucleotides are TGCGCCAGCAGCCCCGAGGGACGGTTAAATTCACCCCTCCACTTT. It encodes CASSPEGRLNSPLHF.

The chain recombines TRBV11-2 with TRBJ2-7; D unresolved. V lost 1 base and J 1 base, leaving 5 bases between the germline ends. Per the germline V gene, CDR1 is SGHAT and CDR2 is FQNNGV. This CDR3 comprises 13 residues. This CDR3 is CASSLAGSYEQYF. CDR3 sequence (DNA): TGTGCCAGCAGCTTAGCCGGGTCCTACGAGCAGTACTTC.

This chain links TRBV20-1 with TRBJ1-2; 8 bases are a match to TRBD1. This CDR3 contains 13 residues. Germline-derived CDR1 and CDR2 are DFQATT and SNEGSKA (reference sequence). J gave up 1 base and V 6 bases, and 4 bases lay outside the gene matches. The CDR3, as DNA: TGCAGTGCCCCGACAGGGGTTAACTATGGCTACACCTTC. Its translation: CSAPTGVNYGYTF.

CDR3 coding DNA: TGTGCCAGCAGCTGGGACAGCCGGGCAGATACGCAGTATTTT. This sequence encodes CASSWDSRADTQYF. V and J are TRBV7-6 and TRBJ2-3; 7 nucleotides align to TRBD1. Per the germline V gene, CDR1 is SGHVS and CDR2 is FNYEAQ. V trimming: 4 bases; J trimming: 4 bases; junction bases outside the gene matches: 5. This CDR3 contains 14 residues.

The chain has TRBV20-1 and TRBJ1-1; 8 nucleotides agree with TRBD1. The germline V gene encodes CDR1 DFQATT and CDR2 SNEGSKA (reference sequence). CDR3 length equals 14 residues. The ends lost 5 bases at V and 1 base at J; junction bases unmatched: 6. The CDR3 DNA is TGCAGTGCTCCCCGGACAGGGACGAACACTGAAGCTTTCTTT. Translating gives CSAPRTGTNTEAFF.

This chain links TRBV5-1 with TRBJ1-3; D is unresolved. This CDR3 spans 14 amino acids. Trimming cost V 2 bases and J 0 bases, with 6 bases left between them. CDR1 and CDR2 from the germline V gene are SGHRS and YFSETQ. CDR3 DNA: TGCGCCAGCAGCTTTGACACCTCTGGAAACACCATATATTTT. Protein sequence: CASSFDTSGNTIYF.

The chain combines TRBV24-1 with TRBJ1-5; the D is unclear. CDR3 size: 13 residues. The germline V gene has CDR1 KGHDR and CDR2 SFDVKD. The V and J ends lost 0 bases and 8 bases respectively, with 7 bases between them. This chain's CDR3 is CATSDLYGEPQHF. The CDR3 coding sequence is TGTGCCACCAGTGATTTGTACGGGGAGCCCCAGCATTTT.

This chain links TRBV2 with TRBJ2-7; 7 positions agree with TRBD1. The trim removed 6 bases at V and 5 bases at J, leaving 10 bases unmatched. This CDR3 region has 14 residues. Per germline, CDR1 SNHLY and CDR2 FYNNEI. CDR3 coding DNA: TGTGCCAGCAGCACCCGGGACAGAGGGGACGAGCAGTACTTC. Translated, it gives CASSTRDRGDEQYF.

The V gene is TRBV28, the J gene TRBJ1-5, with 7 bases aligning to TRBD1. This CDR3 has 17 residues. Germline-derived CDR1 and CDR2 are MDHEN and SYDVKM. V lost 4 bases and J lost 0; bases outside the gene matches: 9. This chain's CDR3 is CASSSPGTEYSNQPQHF. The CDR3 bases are TGTGCCAGCAGTTCCCCCGGGACAGAATATAGCAATCAGCCCCAGCATTTT.

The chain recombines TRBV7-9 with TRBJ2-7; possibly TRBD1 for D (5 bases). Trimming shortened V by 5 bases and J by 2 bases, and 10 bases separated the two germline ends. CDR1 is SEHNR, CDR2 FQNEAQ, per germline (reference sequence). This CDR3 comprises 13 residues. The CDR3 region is CASSGRVTYEQYF. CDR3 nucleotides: TGTGCCAGCAGCGGCAGGGTTACCTACGAGCAGTACTTC.

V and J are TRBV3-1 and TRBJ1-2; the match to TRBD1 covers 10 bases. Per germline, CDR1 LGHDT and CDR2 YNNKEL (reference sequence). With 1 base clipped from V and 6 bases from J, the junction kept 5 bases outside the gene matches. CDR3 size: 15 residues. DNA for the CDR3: TGTGCCAGCAGCCAAGTTGACAGGGGGCGGGATGGCTACACCTTC. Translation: CASSQVDRGRDGYTF.

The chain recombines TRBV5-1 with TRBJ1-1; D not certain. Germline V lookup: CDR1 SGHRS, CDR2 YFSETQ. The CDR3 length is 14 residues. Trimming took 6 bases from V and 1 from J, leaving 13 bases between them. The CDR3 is CASTLPGGNTEAFF. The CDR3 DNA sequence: TGCGCCAGCACTCTCCCGGGCGGGAACACTGAAGCTTTCTTT. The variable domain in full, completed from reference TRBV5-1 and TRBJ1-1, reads KAGVTQTPRYLIKTRGQQVTLSCSPISGHRSVSWYQQTPGQGLQFLFEYFSETQRNKGNFPGRFSGRQFSNSRSEMNVSTLELGDSALYLCASTLPGGNTEAFFGQGTRLTVV.

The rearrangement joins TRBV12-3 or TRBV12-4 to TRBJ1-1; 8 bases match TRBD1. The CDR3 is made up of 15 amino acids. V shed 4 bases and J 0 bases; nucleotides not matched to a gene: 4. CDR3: CASSSPGGLNTEAFF. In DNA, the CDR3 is TGTGCCAGCAGTTCCCCAGGGGGCTTGAACACTGAAGCTTTCTTT.

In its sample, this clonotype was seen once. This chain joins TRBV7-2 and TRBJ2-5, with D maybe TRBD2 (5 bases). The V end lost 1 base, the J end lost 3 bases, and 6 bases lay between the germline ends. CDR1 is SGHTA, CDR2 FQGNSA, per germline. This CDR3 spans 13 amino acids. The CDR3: CASSLVREETQYF. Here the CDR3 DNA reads TGTGCCAGCAGCTTAGTGAGGGAAGAGACCCAGTACTTC.

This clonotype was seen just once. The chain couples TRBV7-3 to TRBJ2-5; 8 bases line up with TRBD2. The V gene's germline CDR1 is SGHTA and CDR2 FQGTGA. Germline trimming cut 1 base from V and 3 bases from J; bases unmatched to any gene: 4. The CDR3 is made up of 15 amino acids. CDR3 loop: CASSLRRGDKETQYF. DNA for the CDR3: TGTGCCAGCAGCTTAAGGCGGGGGGACAAAGAGACCCAGTACTTC.

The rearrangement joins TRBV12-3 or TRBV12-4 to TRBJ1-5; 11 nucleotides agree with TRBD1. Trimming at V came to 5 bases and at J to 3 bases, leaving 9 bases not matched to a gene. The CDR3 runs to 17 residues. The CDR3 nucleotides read TGTGCCAGCAGTACCGGGACAGGGGGGTTTAACAATCAGCCCCAGCATTTT. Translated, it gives CASSTGTGGFNNQPQHF.

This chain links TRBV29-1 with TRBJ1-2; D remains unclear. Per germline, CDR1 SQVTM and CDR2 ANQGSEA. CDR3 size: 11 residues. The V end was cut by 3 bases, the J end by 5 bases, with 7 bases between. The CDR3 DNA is TGCAGCGTTGAGTCCGGGTATGGCTACACCTTC. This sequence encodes CSVESGYGYTF.

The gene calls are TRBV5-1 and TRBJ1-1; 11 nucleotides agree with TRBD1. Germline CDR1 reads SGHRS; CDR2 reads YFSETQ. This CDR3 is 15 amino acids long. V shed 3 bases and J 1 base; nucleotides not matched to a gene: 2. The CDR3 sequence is CASSWTGGANTEAFF. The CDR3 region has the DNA TGCGCCAGCAGCTGGACAGGGGGCGCGAACACTGAAGCTTTCTTT. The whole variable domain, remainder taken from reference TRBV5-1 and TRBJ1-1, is KAGVTQTPRYLIKTRGQQVTLSCSPISGHRSVSWYQQTPGQGLQFLFEYFSETQRNKGNFPGRFSGRQFSNSRSEMNVSTLELGDSALYLCASSWTGGANTEAFFGQGTRLTVV.

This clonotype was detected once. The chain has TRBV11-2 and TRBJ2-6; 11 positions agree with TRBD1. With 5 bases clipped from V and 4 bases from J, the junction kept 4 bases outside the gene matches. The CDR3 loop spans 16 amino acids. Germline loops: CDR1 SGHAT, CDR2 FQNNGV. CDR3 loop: CASSGTGGAGANVLTF. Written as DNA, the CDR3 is TGTGCCAGCAGCGGGACAGGGGGGGCCGGGGCCAACGTCCTGACTTTC.

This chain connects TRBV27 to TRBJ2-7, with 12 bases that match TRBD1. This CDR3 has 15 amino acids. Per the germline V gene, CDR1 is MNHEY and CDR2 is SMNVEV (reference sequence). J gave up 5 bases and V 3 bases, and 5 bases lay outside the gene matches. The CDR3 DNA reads TGTGCCAGCAGTTTTTCCTGGGACAGGGGGCACGAGCAGTACTTC. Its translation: CASSFSWDRGHEQYF.